This TCR beta chain was sequenced for a study of cytotoxic CD8 clonotypes in ibrutinib-treated CLL. Overall study: Productive templates per sample averaged about 260,000; productive rearrangements, 94,082. Findings of the study overall: Against age-matched healthy donors, baseline clonality ran higher and tracked circulating CD8+ T-cell counts. Rising at ibrutinib response, clonality subsequently fell back toward baseline at progression. Progressing patients had sampling times that differed from those of sustained-remission patients.

With regard to this clone: Its antigen is currently unknown.

CDR1 SQVTM and CDR2 ANQGSEA come from the germline V gene. The V gene lost 7 bases and the J gene lost 4 bases, with 13 bases spanning the gap. The CDR3 is 12 residues long. Method: immunoSEQ multiplex PCR; TCRdb's copy keeps in-frame clones and lacks some. The sample carries 30,000 to 40,000 clones, roughly two thirds recorded once. The chain links TRBV29-1 to TRBJ1-1; D gene uncertain. The origin of this receptor is a human donor with chronic lymphocytic leukemia. The material was PBMCs, obtained at disease progression, from a patient treated with ibrutinib. The CDR3 DNA follows: TGCAGCGCCCGGTTGGCAGTCACTGAAGCTTTCTTT. Translated, it gives CSARLAVTEAFF.